The present entry profiles one TCR beta chain with its context. The antigen is unknown. This sample was included in a study of cytomegalovirus exposure and HLA in healthy donors. Study-wide points: In vitro experiments confirmed that three CMV-associated chains were specific for CMV antigens. Among donors in an Asian-associated ancestry cluster, a later analysis reportedly found fewer N-insertions than the roughly 680-donor mean. Highly shared sequence variants in one cluster were likely a sequencing artifact.

The CDR3 is made up of 15 amino acids. From germline, CDR1 is SGHRS and CDR2 YFSETQ. V lost 6 bases, J lost 3 bases, and 12 bases stayed unmatched. Primers for the PCR totalled 60 Vbeta and 13 Jbeta. Some clones are missing from TCRdb's copy, which holds only in-frame ones; the method was immunoSEQ multiplex PCR. This sample carries around 140,000 clones, with more than 0.8% going to the ten biggest clones. The receptor comes from a male donor in good health and CMV-seronegative. Sequencing was carried out using PBMCs. The chain recombines TRBV5-1 with TRBJ2-7, with TRBD1 identical over 7 bases. As DNA, the CDR3 is TGCGCCAGCACCCCATTGCGGGCAGGGGGCTACGAGCAGTACTTC. Protein product: CASTPLRAGGYEQYF.